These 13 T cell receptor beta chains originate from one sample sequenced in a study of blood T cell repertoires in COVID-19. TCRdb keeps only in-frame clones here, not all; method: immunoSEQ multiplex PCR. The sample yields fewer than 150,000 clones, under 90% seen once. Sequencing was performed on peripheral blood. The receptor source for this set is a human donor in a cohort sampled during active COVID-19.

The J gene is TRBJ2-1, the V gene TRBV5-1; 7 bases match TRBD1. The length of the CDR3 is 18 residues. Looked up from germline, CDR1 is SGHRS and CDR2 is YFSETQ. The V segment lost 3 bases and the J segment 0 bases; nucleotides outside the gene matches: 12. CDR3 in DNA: TGCGCCAGCAGCTCCCGGGACAGTGGTGCCGGCTCCTACAATGAGCAGTTCTTC. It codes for CASSSRDSGAGSYNEQFF.

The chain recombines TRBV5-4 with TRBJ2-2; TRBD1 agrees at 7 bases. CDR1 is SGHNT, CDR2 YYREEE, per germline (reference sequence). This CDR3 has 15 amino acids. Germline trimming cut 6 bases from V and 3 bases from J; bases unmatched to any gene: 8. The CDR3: CASTRWQGDTGELFF. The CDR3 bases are TGTGCCAGCACCCGATGGCAGGGGGACACCGGGGAGCTGTTTTTT.

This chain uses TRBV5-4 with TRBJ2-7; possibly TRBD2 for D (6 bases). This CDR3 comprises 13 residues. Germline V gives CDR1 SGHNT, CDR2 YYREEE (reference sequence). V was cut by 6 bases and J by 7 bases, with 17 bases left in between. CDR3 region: CASTPGGFEEQYF. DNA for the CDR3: TGTGCCAGCACTCCTGGGGGGTTTGAGGAGCAGTACTTC.

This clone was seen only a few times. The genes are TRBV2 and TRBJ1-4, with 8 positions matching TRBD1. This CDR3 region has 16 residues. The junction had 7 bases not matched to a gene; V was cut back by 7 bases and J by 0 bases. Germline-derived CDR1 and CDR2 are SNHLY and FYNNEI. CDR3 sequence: CASIRAGGPTNEKLFF. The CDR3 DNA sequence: TGTGCCAGCATTCGGGCAGGGGGCCCAACTAATGAAAAACTGTTTTTT.

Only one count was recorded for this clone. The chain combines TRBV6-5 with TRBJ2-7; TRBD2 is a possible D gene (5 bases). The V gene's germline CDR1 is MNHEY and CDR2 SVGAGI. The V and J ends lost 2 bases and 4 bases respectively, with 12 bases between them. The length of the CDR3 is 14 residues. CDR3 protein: CASSYTGNTYEQYF. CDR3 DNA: TGTGCCAGCAGTTACACCGGGAACACGTACGAGCAGTACTTC.

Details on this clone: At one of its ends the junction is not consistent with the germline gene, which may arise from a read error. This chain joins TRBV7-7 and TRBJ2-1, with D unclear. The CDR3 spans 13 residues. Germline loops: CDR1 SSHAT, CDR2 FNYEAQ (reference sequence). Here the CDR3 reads CASSPVRINEQFF. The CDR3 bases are TGTGCTAGCAGCCCAGTCCGAATTAATGAGCAGTTCTTC.

For the CDR3, the DNA is TGTGCCAGCAGCTTAGGAACTAGCGGGGCCTACAATGAGCAGTTCTTC. This codes for CASSLGTSGAYNEQFF. The V call is TRBV11-3, the J call TRBJ2-1, with 10 bases identical to TRBD2. This CDR3 has 16 amino acids. V lost 1 base to trimming and J lost 2 bases; unmatched junction nucleotides: 2. Germline V gene lookup returns CDR1 SGHNT and CDR2 YENEEA.

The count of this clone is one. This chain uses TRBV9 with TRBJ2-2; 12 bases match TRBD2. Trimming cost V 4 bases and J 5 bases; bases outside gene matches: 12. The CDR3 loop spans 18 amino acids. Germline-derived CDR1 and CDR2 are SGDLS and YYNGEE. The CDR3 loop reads CASSPPTSGGLTTGELFF. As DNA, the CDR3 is TGTGCCAGCAGCCCTCCGACTAGCGGGGGCCTAACGACCGGGGAGCTGTTTTTT.

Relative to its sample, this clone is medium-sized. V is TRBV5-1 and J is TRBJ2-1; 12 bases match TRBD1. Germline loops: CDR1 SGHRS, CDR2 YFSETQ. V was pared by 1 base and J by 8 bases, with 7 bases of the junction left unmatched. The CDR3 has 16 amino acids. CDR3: CASSLSVGTGGHEQFF. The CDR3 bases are TGCGCCAGCAGCTTGAGTGTTGGGACAGGGGGCCATGAGCAGTTCTTC.

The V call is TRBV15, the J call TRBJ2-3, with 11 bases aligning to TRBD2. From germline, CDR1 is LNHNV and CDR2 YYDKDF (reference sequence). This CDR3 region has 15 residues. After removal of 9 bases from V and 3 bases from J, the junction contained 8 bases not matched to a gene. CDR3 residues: CATAGLAGVTDTQYF. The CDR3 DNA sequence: TGTGCCACTGCCGGACTAGCGGGTGTTACAGATACGCAGTATTTT.

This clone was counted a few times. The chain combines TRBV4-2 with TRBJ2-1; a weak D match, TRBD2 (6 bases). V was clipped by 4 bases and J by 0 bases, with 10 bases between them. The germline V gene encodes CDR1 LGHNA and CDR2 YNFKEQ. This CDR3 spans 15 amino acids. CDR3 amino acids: CASSPGLDSYNEQFF. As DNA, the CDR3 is TGTGCCAGCAGCCCGGGACTGGACTCCTACAATGAGCAGTTCTTC.

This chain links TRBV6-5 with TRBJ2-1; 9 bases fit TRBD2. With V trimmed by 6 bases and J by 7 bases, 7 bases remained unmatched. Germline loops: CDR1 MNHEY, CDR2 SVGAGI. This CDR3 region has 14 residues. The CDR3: CASSPLAGSNEQFF. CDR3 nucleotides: TGTGCCAGCAGCCCCCTAGCGGGGAGTAATGAGCAGTTCTTC.

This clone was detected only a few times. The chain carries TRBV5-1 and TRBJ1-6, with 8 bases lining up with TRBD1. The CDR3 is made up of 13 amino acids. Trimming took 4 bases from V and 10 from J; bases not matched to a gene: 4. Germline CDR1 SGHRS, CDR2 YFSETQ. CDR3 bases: TGCGCCAGCAGCCGGGACAGGAACTCACCCCTCCACTTT. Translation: CASSRDRNSPLHF.